These 24 T cell receptor beta chains originate from one sample sequenced in a study of T cell changes during pregnancy in multiple sclerosis. Generated by immunoSEQ multiplex PCR, the TCRdb table keeps only in-frame clones and is missing some. The table lists fewer than 70,000 clones, roughly 87% of them singletons. The sequencing here drew on peripheral blood, taken in the first trimester of pregnancy. The origin of the receptors is a female donor with multiple sclerosis, enrolled in a pregnancy study.

V is TRBV6-4 and J is TRBJ2-1; TRBD1 matches 11 bases. V lost 6 bases and J lost 7; bases outside the gene matches: 8. The CDR3 sequence is 15 residues long. Germline V gene lookup returns CDR1 MRHNA and CDR2 SNTAGT. The CDR3 DNA is TGTGCCAGCAGACCTGGACAGGGGGCGCCTAATGAGCAGTTCTTC. This sequence encodes CASRPGQGAPNEQFF.

The J gene is TRBJ2-1, the V gene TRBV29-1, with TRBD1 matching 7 bases. Germline-derived CDR1 and CDR2 are SQVTM and ANQGSEA. The CDR3 contains 13 residues. The V segment lost 6 bases and the J segment 5 bases; nucleotides outside the gene matches: 7. This CDR3 reads CSVGRGQDNEQFF. CDR3 DNA sequence: TGCAGCGTCGGACGAGGACAGGACAATGAGCAGTTCTTC.

This chain joins TRBV7-2 and TRBJ2-3; D is unresolved. Looked up from germline, CDR1 is SGHTA and CDR2 is FQGNSA. There are 13 residues in the CDR3. V gave up 0 bases and J gave up 5 bases, with 6 bases separating them. CDR3 bases: TGTGCCAGCAGCTTAGCGTCGGGAGATACGCAGTATTTT. Its protein product is CASSLASGDTQYF.

The rearrangement links TRBV5-5 to TRBJ2-5, with D possibly TRBD2 on 6 matching bases. Germline assignment: CDR1 SGHKS and CDR2 YYEKEE (reference sequence). V lost 1 base and J 7 bases, leaving 11 bases between the germline ends. The CDR3 covers 13 residues. The DNA of the CDR3 is TGTGCCAGCAGCTTGTCCTACGGGGGGACCCAGTACTTC. Translated, it gives CASSLSYGGTQYF.

V gene TRBV4-2 combines with J gene TRBJ1-5; the D is unclear. Germline loops: CDR1 LGHNA, CDR2 YNFKEQ. Trimming took off 5 bases at V and 3 bases at J, with 17 bases between the two ends. This CDR3 region has 16 residues. The CDR3 coding sequence is TGTGCCAGCAGCGAAAAGGGAGGTTTCATCAATCAGCCCCAGCATTTT. It is translated as CASSEKGGFINQPQHF.

This clone has a handful of counts. This chain joins TRBV30 and TRBJ1-2; 7 positions match TRBD1. The CDR3 consists of 12 residues. The germline gives CDR1 GTSNPN, CDR2 SVGIG (reference sequence). Losses at the gene ends were 4 bases for V and 5 bases for J; bases not matched to a gene: 4. The CDR3 nucleotides are TGTGCCTGGAACCCGGGACAGTATGGCTACACCTTC. Amino acid sequence: CAWNPGQYGYTF.

J is TRBJ2-3 and V is TRBV6-5; 9 bases fit TRBD2. CDR1 is MNHEY and CDR2 is SVGAGI in the germline V gene. This CDR3 spans 14 amino acids. V dropped 11 bases and J dropped 2; count of bases not matched to a gene: 8. CDR3 in DNA: TGTGCCCTTCCTAGCGGGGCTAACACAGATACGCAGTATTTT. This gives the protein CALPSGANTDTQYF.

This clone was detected once. This sequence joins TRBV5-6 and TRBJ2-2; D ambiguous. Germline V CDR1 and CDR2: SGHDT, YYEEEE. Trimming left V 0 bases short and J 1 base short, with 4 bases between. CDR3 length: 14 amino acids. CDR3 sequence reads: CASSLGRNTGELFF. The CDR3 DNA is TGTGCCAGCAGCTTGGGGAGGAACACCGGGGAGCTGTTTTTT.

The chain combines TRBV7-2 with TRBJ2-2, with a possible D match to TRBD1 (5 bases). Trimming shortened V by 3 bases and J by 1 base, and 15 bases separated the two germline ends. The CDR3 sequence is 17 residues long. Germline V CDR1 and CDR2: SGHTA, FQGNSA. CDR3 coding DNA: TGTGCCAGCAGCTTGTATGAAGGCAGGGTGAACACCGGGGAGCTGTTTTTT. Its protein is CASSLYEGRVNTGELFF.

The chain joins TRBV6-1 to TRBJ1-5; D is possibly TRBD1 (5 bases). CDR3 length: 16 amino acids. Germline V gene sequence: CDR1 MNHNS, CDR2 SASEGT. Trimming took off 0 bases at V and 5 bases at J, with 14 bases between the two ends. CDR3 sequence: CASSEAPVRVDQPQHF. CDR3 bases: TGTGCCAGCAGTGAAGCGCCGGTCAGGGTTGATCAGCCCCAGCATTTT.

The V gene is TRBV19, the J gene TRBJ1-3, with D tentatively TRBD1 (5 bases). The CDR3 is 12 amino acids. Trimming shortened V by 7 bases and J by 8 bases, and 12 bases separated the two germline ends. From germline, CDR1 is LNHDA and CDR2 SQIVND (reference sequence). CDR3 DNA: TGTGCCAGTAAGGGCAGGGCTGACACCATATATTTT. Amino acid sequence: CASKGRADTIYF.

The count of this clone is one. CDR3 in DNA: TGCGCCAGCAGTGAGTCGAGGCGTCAAACCGGGGAGCTGTTTTTT. The encoded protein is CASSESRRQTGELFF. The chain has TRBV10-1 and TRBJ2-2; no definite D call. The CDR3 contains 15 residues. Trimming pared 0 bases from V and 5 bases from J, leaving 10 bases between. Germline loops: CDR1 WNHNN, CDR2 SYGVQD (reference sequence).

The chain recombines TRBV4-1 with TRBJ1-1; D gene uncertain. The V and J ends lost 1 base and 1 base respectively, with 7 bases between them. This CDR3 region has 14 residues. Looked up from germline, CDR1 is MGHRA and CDR2 is YSYEKL. The CDR3 region has the DNA TGCGCCAGCAGCCAAGGTATAGCGAACACTGAAGCTTTCTTT. Translating it yields CASSQGIANTEAFF.

The rearrangement uses TRBV30 and TRBJ1-3; D remains unclear. Trimming cost V 0 bases and J 4 bases, with 16 bases left between them. The CDR3 runs to 16 residues. The V gene's germline CDR1 is GTSNPN and CDR2 SVGIG (reference sequence). CDR3 amino acids: CAWSVSLHIVGNTIYF. The CDR3 DNA sequence: TGTGCCTGGAGTGTATCCTTGCACATCGTAGGAAACACCATATATTTT.

This clone was observed many times. This sequence joins TRBV30 and TRBJ1-1, with D possibly TRBD1 on 5 matching bases. Germline V gene lookup returns CDR1 GTSNPN and CDR2 SVGIG (reference sequence). This CDR3 region has 15 residues. Trimming stripped 0 bases from V and 5 bases from J, with 16 bases between. This chain's CDR3 is CAWSVRGFGLTEAFF. As DNA, the CDR3 is TGTGCCTGGAGTGTACGGGGGTTCGGGTTGACTGAAGCTTTCTTT.

V is TRBV30 and J is TRBJ2-5; possible D gene TRBD2, 6 bases. Trimming took off 0 bases at V and 4 bases at J, with 12 bases between the two ends. This CDR3 is built from 14 residues. Germline lookup yields CDR1 GTSNPN and CDR2 SVGIG (reference sequence). This CDR3 is CAWSVVFGGETQYF. The CDR3 DNA reads TGTGCCTGGAGTGTAGTCTTCGGGGGAGAGACCCAGTACTTC.

The chain couples TRBV9 to TRBJ2-2; no definite D call. V was shortened by 2 bases and J by 6 bases, with 8 bases between the two germline ends. The CDR3 spans 13 residues. Germline V gene sequence: CDR1 SGDLS, CDR2 YYNGEE. CDR3 bases: TGTGCCAGCAGCGTCGGTTTGTCCGGGGAGCTGTTTTTT. Its translation: CASSVGLSGELFF.

This clone showed up many times. V and J are TRBV27 and TRBJ2-2, with D possibly matching TRBD1 (6 bases). Germline V gene data show CDR1 as MNHEY and CDR2 as SMNVEV (reference sequence). The CDR3 length is 16 residues. Trimming took 4 bases from V and 0 from J, leaving 12 bases between them. CDR3: CASSSNRVSNTGELFF. CDR3 DNA: TGTGCCAGCAGTTCTAACAGGGTCTCGAACACCGGGGAGCTGTTTTTT.

The chain is built from TRBV19 and TRBJ2-3; maybe TRBD2 (6 bases). The CDR3 is 15 amino acids. Deletions cut 4 bases from V and 0 bases from J, with 11 bases between. Germline values: CDR1 LNHDA, CDR2 SQIVND (reference sequence). CDR3 region: CASSNPGESTDTQYF. The CDR3 coding sequence is TGTGCCAGTAGTAACCCGGGGGAAAGCACAGATACGCAGTATTTT.

The V gene is TRBV4-3, the J gene TRBJ1-2; tentatively, D is TRBD1 (6 bases). The CDR3 runs 14 residues. Trimming removed 3 bases at V and 7 bases at J, with 15 bases between. CDR1 is LGHNA, CDR2 YSLEER, per germline. The CDR3 DNA reads TGCGCCAGCAGCCAGGATGGGGGCAAATTTGGCTACACCTTC. The encoded protein is CASSQDGGKFGYTF.

This chain connects TRBV28 to TRBJ1-1, with D unclear. The CDR3 sequence is 10 residues long. Germline assignment: CDR1 MDHEN and CDR2 SYDVKM. The germline V and J ends were trimmed by 6 bases and 11 bases, with 10 bases remaining between them. CDR3 region: CASSRLTAFF. The DNA for the CDR3 is TGTGCCAGCAGCCGACTTACGGCTTTCTTT.

The chain combines TRBV7-2 with TRBJ2-1, with D maybe TRBD2 (5 bases). V lost 2 bases to trimming and J lost 0 bases, with 14 bases between them. The CDR3 runs to 17 residues. Per germline, CDR1 SGHTA and CDR2 FQGNSA. CDR3 residues: CASSLNRGSSSYNEQFF. CDR3 sequence (DNA): TGTGCCAGCAGCTTAAATCGAGGGAGCAGCTCCTACAATGAGCAGTTCTTC. Based on the CDR3 plus reference TRBV7-2 and TRBJ2-1, the full variable domain is GAGVSQSPSNKVTEKGKDVELRCDPISGHTALYWYRQSLGQGLEFLIYFQGNSAPDKSGLPSDRFSAERTGGSVSTLTIQRTQQEDSAVYLCASSLNRGSSSYNEQFFGPGTRLTVL.

V and J are TRBV11-1 and TRBJ2-1; TRBD1 might be the D (6 bases). V lost 5 bases and J lost 6, with 11 bases in between. The germline CDR1 and CDR2 sequences are SGHAT and FQDESV (reference sequence). The CDR3 spans 13 residues. The DNA for the CDR3 is TGTGCCAGCAGCCGAGGACAGCGCAATGAGCAGTTCTTC. Protein product: CASSRGQRNEQFF.

The gene calls are TRBV19 and TRBJ1-5; D may be TRBD1 (6 bases). This CDR3 region has 11 residues. CDR1 is LNHDA, CDR2 SQIVND, per germline (reference sequence). V dropped 5 bases and J dropped 7 bases, with 6 bases sitting between them. The CDR3 is CASSDRQPQHF. The CDR3 nucleotides read TGTGCCAGTAGTGACAGGCAGCCCCAGCATTTT.